This T cell receptor beta chain was captured by sequencing in a study of response to subunit inactivated influenza vaccine. Whole-study findings and limits: Few new T cells, the authors suggested, are recruited by each seasonal influenza vaccination.

MiXCR was run by TCRdb on the RT-PCR reads, yielding one entry per CDR3 protein. The table has about 160,000 distinct CDR3 sequences, approximately 11% seen once; the top ten hold roughly 12%. Germline lookup yields CDR1 DFQATT and CDR2 SNEGSKA (reference sequence). The germline V and J ends were trimmed by 8 bases and 6 bases, with 22 bases remaining between them. The CDR3 is 14 residues long. Only a few counts were recorded for this clonotype. Antigen: not known. This receptor was obtained from a man aged 45-65 years who received an inactivated influenza vaccine. The starting material was non-naive T cells sorted from PBMCs, obtained 40 to 50 days after vaccination. This chain joins TRBV20-1 and TRBJ1-1; possibly TRBD1 for D (5 bases). CDR3 residues: CSSKRRGMAAEAFF. The CDR3 nucleotides are TGCAGTTCGAAAAGAAGGGGAATGGCCGCTGAAGCTTTCTTT.